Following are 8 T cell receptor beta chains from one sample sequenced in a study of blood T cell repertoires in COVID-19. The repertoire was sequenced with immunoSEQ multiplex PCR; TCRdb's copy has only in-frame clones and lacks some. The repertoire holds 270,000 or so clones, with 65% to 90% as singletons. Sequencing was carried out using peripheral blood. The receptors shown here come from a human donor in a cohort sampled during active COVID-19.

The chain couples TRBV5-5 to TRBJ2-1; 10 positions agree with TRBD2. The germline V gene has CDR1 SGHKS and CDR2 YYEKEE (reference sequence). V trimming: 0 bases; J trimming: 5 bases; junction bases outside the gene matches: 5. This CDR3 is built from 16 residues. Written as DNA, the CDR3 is TGTGCCAGCAGCTTGGCCGCTAGCGGGAGACACAATGAGCAGTTCTTC. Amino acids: CASSLAASGRHNEQFF.

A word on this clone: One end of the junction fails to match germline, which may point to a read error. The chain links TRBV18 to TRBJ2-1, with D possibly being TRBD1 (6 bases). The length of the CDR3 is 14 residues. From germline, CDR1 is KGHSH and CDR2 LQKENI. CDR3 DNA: TGTGCCAGCTCACCGCGACAGGTCTACATTGAGCAGTTCTTC. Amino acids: CASSPRQVYIEQFF.

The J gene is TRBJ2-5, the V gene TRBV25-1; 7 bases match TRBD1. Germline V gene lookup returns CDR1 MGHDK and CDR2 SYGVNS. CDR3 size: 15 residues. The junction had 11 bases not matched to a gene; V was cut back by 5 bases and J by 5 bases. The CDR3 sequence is CASSNRGSMGETQYF. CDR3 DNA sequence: TGTGCCAGCAGTAACAGGGGATCGATGGGGGAGACCCAGTACTTC.

CDR3 protein: CASSSPDRVNTEAFF. The CDR3 DNA reads as TGTGCCAGCAGTTCCCCGGACAGGGTGAACACTGAAGCTTTCTTT. This rearrangement joins TRBV6-5 to TRBJ1-1; 8 bases line up with TRBD1. The CDR3 is 15 residues long. CDR1 is MNHEY, CDR2 SVGAGI, per germline. V was pared by 4 bases and J by 0 bases, with 4 bases of the junction left unmatched.

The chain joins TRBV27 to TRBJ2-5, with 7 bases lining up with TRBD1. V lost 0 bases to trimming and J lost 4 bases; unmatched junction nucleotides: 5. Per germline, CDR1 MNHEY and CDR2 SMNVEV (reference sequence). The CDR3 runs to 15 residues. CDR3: CASSLSGQFPETQYF. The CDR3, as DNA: TGTGCCAGCAGTTTATCGGGACAGTTTCCAGAGACCCAGTACTTC.

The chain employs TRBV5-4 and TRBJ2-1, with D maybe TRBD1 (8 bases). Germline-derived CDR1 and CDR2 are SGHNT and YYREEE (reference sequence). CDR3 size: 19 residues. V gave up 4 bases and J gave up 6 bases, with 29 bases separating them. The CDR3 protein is CASSQPQGAAGAASNEQFF. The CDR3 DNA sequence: TGTGCCAGCAGCCAGCCTCAGGGGGCCGCGGGAGCGGCCAGCAATGAGCAGTTCTTC.

CDR3 in DNA: TGTGCCAGCAGCTTGAGAGGGGGCGAGGGCTACACCTTC. Translation: CASSLRGGEGYTF. This chain uses TRBV5-5 with TRBJ1-2; TRBD1 aligns across 7 bases. The V segment lost 1 base and the J segment 8 bases; nucleotides outside the gene matches: 5. CDR3 length equals 13 residues. Germline-derived CDR1 and CDR2 are SGHKS and YYEKEE (reference sequence).

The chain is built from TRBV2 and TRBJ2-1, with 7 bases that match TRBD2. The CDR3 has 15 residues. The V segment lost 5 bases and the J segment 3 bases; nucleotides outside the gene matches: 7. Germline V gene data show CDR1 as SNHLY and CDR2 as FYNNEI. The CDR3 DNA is TGTGCCAGCAGTCTATCTAGCGGAGACTACAATGAGCAGTTCTTC. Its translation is CASSLSSGDYNEQFF.